This T cell receptor (beta chain) was identified in a study of CD8 T cells in ankylosing spondylitis. Generation of TCR beta libraries employed quantitative 5'-RACE incorporating molecular barcodes. Via MiXCR, TCRdb re-called the 5' RACE reads, giving one row per CDR3 protein. The profile covers roughly 230,000 distinct CDR3 sequences, with about 20% appearing a single time and about a third taken by the ten largest. This clonotype was detected only a few times. The CDR3 sequence is 17 residues long. After removal of 1 base from V and 2 bases from J, the junction contained 8 bases not matched to a gene. CDR1 SGHTA and CDR2 FQGNSA come from the germline V gene.

The chain combines TRBV7-2 with TRBJ2-3; TRBD2 agrees at 8 bases. Sequencing was performed on blood, either unsorted or a sorted T cell fraction (not recorded which). This receptor was taken from a male donor with ankylosing spondylitis or in good health (not recorded which). The chain's CDR3 is CASSLVGPGGVTDTQYF. As DNA, the CDR3 is TGTGCCAGCAGCTTAGTAGGACCGGGGGGGGTCACAGATACGCAGTATTTT.